The 20 T cell receptor beta chains below were found in one sample sequenced in a study of yellow fever vaccine responses in identical twins (dated by TCRdb to 2016 to 2018). The library was obtained by RT-PCR. The sample was run on an Illumina HiSeq 2500. TCRdb reworked the public reads: Q25 trimming with fastp, MiXCR clone assembly, productive beta chains retained. Identical CDR3 proteins give one entry, which carries the most common genes and DNA. For this sample the table gives some 14,000 distinct CDR3 sequences, of which about four fifths were detected only once. The ten largest clones add up to 0.65% to 0.7% of the sample. The sequencing used T cells from blood (PBMCs), unsorted or a sorted subset (not recorded which), collected before or after yellow fever vaccination (not recorded which). All receptors come from a woman aged 18-30 years who received the yellow fever vaccine. Donor details come from another sample of the same person, matched by shared clones.

The chain has TRBV12-3 or TRBV12-4 and TRBJ1-6, with D maybe TRBD1 (5 bases). The CDR3 loop spans 14 amino acids. The V end lost 5 bases, the J end lost 11 bases, and 16 bases lay between the germline ends. CDR3 DNA sequence: TGTGCCAGCAGTCACGGACATGGATCGACACCCCTCCACTTT. It codes for CASSHGHGSTPLHF.

The V gene is TRBV11-2, the J gene TRBJ1-5, with D perhaps TRBD1 (6 bases). V lost 4 bases to trimming and J lost 9 bases, with 16 bases between them. The germline V gene encodes CDR1 SGHAT and CDR2 FQNNGV. The CDR3 totals 14 residues. CDR3 region: CASSSGEGVRPQHF. The CDR3, as DNA: TGTGCCAGCAGCTCTGGGGAGGGGGTCCGGCCCCAGCATTTT.

Here the CDR3 DNA reads TGTGCCAGCTCTCAAGGGACAGGTGGCCCGTCCTACGAGCAGTACGTC. Translation gives CASSQGTGGPSYEQYV. V gene TRBV18 combines with J gene TRBJ2-7; 8 bases are a match to TRBD1. V was clipped by 6 bases and J by 1 base; unmatched bases: 11. CDR3 length: 16 amino acids. Germline V lookup: CDR1 KGHSH, CDR2 LQKENI.

This chain uses TRBV24-1 with TRBJ2-1; 8 bases match TRBD2. CDR3 length: 15 residues. Looked up from germline, CDR1 is KGHDR and CDR2 is SFDVKD. Losses at the gene ends were 3 bases for V and 2 bases for J; bases not matched to a gene: 2. The CDR3 nucleotides read TGTGCCACCAGTGATGTAGCGGGACCCTACAATGAGCAGTTCTTC. Translation gives CATSDVAGPYNEQFF.

This chain joins TRBV18 and TRBJ2-7; unclear D gene. Trimming stripped 4 bases from V and 2 bases from J, with 15 bases between. This CDR3 is 15 amino acids long. Germline-derived CDR1 and CDR2 are KGHSH and LQKENI. The CDR3: CASSLFSAETYEQYF. CDR3 in DNA: TGTGCCAGCTCACTCTTCAGCGCCGAAACCTACGAGCAGTACTTC.

This clonotype was detected once. The J gene is TRBJ1-4, the V gene TRBV19; D is unresolved. Germline values: CDR1 LNHDA, CDR2 SQIVND (reference sequence). The length of the CDR3 is 11 residues. Trimming took off 6 bases at V and 7 bases at J, with 6 bases between the two ends. This CDR3 is CASSLREKLFF. The DNA for the CDR3 is TGTGCCAGTAGCCTACGTGAAAAACTGTTTTTT.

The gene calls are TRBV29-1 and TRBJ1-1; no clear D. The CDR3 totals 12 residues. Germline CDR1 SQVTM, CDR2 ANQGSEA. The V and J ends lost 3 bases and 7 bases respectively, with 12 bases between them. The CDR3: CSVDEVKGEAFF. Here the CDR3 DNA reads TGCAGCGTTGATGAGGTGAAGGGTGAAGCTTTCTTT. The complete variable domain, with remaining parts taken from reference TRBV29-1 and TRBJ1-1, reads SAVISQKPSRDICQRGTSLTIQCQVDSQVTMMFWYRQQPGQSLTLIATANQGSEATYESGFVIDKFPISRPNLTFSTLTVSNMSPEDSSIYLCSVDEVKGEAFFGQGTRLTVV.

V is TRBV3-1 and J is TRBJ1-4, with 9 nucleotides matching TRBD1. With V trimmed by 2 bases and J by 7 bases, 5 bases remained unmatched. The CDR3 totals 15 residues. The germline CDR1 and CDR2 sequences are LGHDT and YNNKEL (reference sequence). CDR3 sequence reads: CASSQNTGGGEKLFF. In DNA, the CDR3 is TGTGCCAGCAGCCAAAACACAGGGGGCGGTGAAAAACTGTTTTTT.

The chain combines TRBV10-1 with TRBJ1-5; D possibly corresponds to TRBD1 (5 bases). Germline V gene sequence: CDR1 WNHNN, CDR2 SYGVQD (reference sequence). The CDR3 extends over 13 amino acids. The V and J ends lost 5 bases and 3 bases respectively, with 8 bases between them. CDR3 residues: CASSQGFNQPQHF. The CDR3 DNA sequence: TGCGCCAGCAGTCAGGGTTTCAATCAGCCCCAGCATTTT.

Only one count was recorded for this clonotype. The rearrangement joins TRBV5-1 to TRBJ2-6; the D is unclear. Trimming took 4 bases from V and 0 from J, leaving 11 bases between them. The CDR3 consists of 16 residues. Germline lookup yields CDR1 SGHRS and CDR2 YFSETQ. CDR3 loop: CASSGQRDSGANVLTF. DNA for the CDR3: TGCGCCAGCAGCGGGCAACGAGACTCTGGGGCCAACGTCCTGACTTTC.

V and J are TRBV29-1 and TRBJ2-2; D unresolved. The CDR3 extends over 13 amino acids. Germline CDR1 is SQVTM and CDR2 is ANQGSEA. V was clipped by 5 bases and J by 3 bases, with 10 bases between them. The CDR3 DNA sequence: TGCAGCGTTAGGACGGGCCACACCGGGGAGCTGTTTTTT. Translating gives CSVRTGHTGELFF.

This clonotype was seen a few times. CDR3 in amino acids: CASSLGYNEQFF. The DNA for the CDR3 is TGTGCCAGCAGCTTAGGCTACAATGAGCAGTTCTTC. The rearrangement uses TRBV7-6 and TRBJ2-1; D unclear. This CDR3 contains 12 residues. Germline CDR1 SGHVS, CDR2 FNYEAQ. Trimming stripped 1 base from V and 3 bases from J, with 1 base between. Supplemented by reference TRBV7-6 and TRBJ2-1, the full variable domain reads GAGVSQSPRYKVTKRGQDVALRCDPISGHVSLYWYRQALGQGPEFLTYFNYEAQQDKSGLPNDRFSAERPEGSISTLTIQRTEQRDSAMYRCASSLGYNEQFFGPGTRLTVL.

The J gene is TRBJ2-7, the V gene TRBV6-1; no clear D gene. The ends were cut back, 0 bases at V and 0 bases at J, with 9 bases in the middle. Germline loops: CDR1 MNHNS, CDR2 SASEGT. The CDR3 sequence is 15 residues long. CDR3 sequence reads: CASSEAVSGSYEQYV. CDR3 DNA sequence: TGTGCCAGCAGTGAAGCCGTTTCGGGCTCCTACGAGCAGTACGTC.

This chain connects TRBV5-1 to TRBJ2-7; 9 positions match TRBD2. J gave up 3 bases and V 6 bases, and 7 bases lay outside the gene matches. Germline CDR1 is SGHRS and CDR2 is YFSETQ. This CDR3 region has 14 residues. This chain's CDR3 is CASTPGGGGYEQYF. The CDR3 coding sequence is TGCGCCAGCACCCCCGGCGGGGGGGGCTACGAGCAGTACTTC.

The chain combines TRBV3-1 with TRBJ2-7; perhaps TRBD2 as D (6 bases). This CDR3 has 19 amino acids. The germline V and J ends were trimmed by 1 base and 4 bases, with 26 bases remaining between them. Per the germline V gene, CDR1 is LGHDT and CDR2 is YNNKEL (reference sequence). CDR3 DNA: TGTGCCAGCAGCCAAGCTAGACTAGTTTGGTGGCTTTCAATTTACGAGCAGTACTTC. Translated, it gives CASSQARLVWWLSIYEQYF.

This clonotype was picked up one time. The rearrangement uses TRBV3-1 and TRBJ1-1; 7 nucleotides agree with TRBD1. There are 14 residues in the CDR3. Germline V CDR1 and CDR2: LGHDT, YNNKEL (reference sequence). V lost 2 bases to trimming and J lost 7 bases; unmatched junction nucleotides: 7. The CDR3 sequence is CASSQIQGRGEAFF. The CDR3 nucleotides are TGTGCCAGCAGCCAAATACAGGGGCGGGGTGAAGCTTTCTTT. Full variable domain (outside the CDR3, taken from reference TRBV3-1 and TRBJ1-1): DTAVSQTPKYLVTQMGNDKSIKCEQNLGHDTMYWYKQDSKKFLKIMFSYNNKELIINETVPNRFSPKSPDKAHLNLHINSLELGDSAVYFCASSQIQGRGEAFFGQGTRLTVV.

This CDR3 is CASSPDLGLASYNEQFF. CDR3 sequence (DNA): TGTGCCAGCAGCCCAGACCTCGGACTAGCGAGTTACAATGAGCAGTTCTTC. The chain is built from TRBV5-5 and TRBJ2-1; TRBD2 matches 9 bases. This CDR3 has 17 amino acids. Germline CDR1 SGHKS, CDR2 YYEKEE (reference sequence). J gave up 4 bases and V 4 bases, and 12 bases lay outside the gene matches.

The sample holds one count of this clonotype. The chain uses TRBV11-2 and TRBJ2-2, with 8 bases aligning to TRBD2. The CDR3 consists of 14 residues. Germline V CDR1 and CDR2: SGHAT, FQNNGV. V gave up 3 bases and J gave up 7 bases; unmatched junction bases: 4. CDR3 residues: CASSFRGGRGELFF. The CDR3 DNA reads TGTGCCAGCAGCTTCCGGGGGGGGCGCGGGGAGCTGTTTTTT.

This sequence joins TRBV19 and TRBJ1-5, with TRBD1 matching 7 bases. CDR1 and CDR2 (germline): LNHDA, SQIVND (reference sequence). The CDR3 contains 15 residues. Trimming cost V 2 bases and J 5 bases; bases outside gene matches: 6. CDR3 residues: CASSITPGGDQPQHF. The CDR3 DNA sequence: TGTGCCAGTAGTATAACCCCAGGGGGGGATCAGCCCCAGCATTTT.

The chain employs TRBV29-1 and TRBJ1-2; D remains ambiguous. V dropped 7 bases and J dropped 2 bases, with 8 bases sitting between them. Germline V gives CDR1 SQVTM, CDR2 ANQGSEA. This CDR3 is built from 11 residues. The CDR3 DNA follows: TGCAGCGCATCAGAGAACTATGGCTACACCTTC. This gives the protein CSASENYGYTF.